The clone carrying this T cell receptor (beta chain) has ten or more counts. Its antigen is currently unknown. The record originates from a study of spatial heterogeneity in lung cancer. Across the study: Tumor regions showed TCR transcript counts that correlated strongly with a T cell module score from matched bulk RNA-seq. An average of more than ten raw reads was observed per unique TCR and UMI combination. Study outcomes and limitations: One measure, the expanded intratumoral alpha and beta TCR count, tracked tumor mutation counts.

TCRdb reprocessed the 5' RACE reads with MiXCR, giving one entry per CDR3 protein. The sample lists 9,500 to 11,000 distinct CDR3 sequences; approximately 8% were seen once. Time point specified: sample taken at primary tumor resection. Sequencing of whole RNA from tumor, nontumor lung or frozen PBMC involved no sorting. CDR3 length: 17 residues. The ends were cut back, 3 bases at V and 0 bases at J, with 19 bases in the middle. Germline assignment: CDR1 SGDLS and CDR2 YYNGEE. Sequencing was performed on lung tumor tissue, taken at surgery. The gene calls are TRBV9 and TRBJ2-7; D is perhaps TRBD2 (6 bases). The TCR comes from a female donor with early-stage non-small cell lung cancer. In DNA, the CDR3 is TGTGCCAGCAGCGAGACCGACTACACTAGCTACTCCTACGAGCAGTACTTC. Encoded protein: CASSETDYTSYSYEQYF. Using reference TRBV9 and TRBJ2-7 for the parts outside the CDR3, the full variable domain is DSGVTQTPKHLITATGQRVTLRCSPRSGDLSVYWYQQSLDQGLQFLIQYYNGEERAKGNILERFSAQQFPDLHSELNLSSLELGDSALYFCASSETDYTSYSYEQYFGPGTRLTVT.